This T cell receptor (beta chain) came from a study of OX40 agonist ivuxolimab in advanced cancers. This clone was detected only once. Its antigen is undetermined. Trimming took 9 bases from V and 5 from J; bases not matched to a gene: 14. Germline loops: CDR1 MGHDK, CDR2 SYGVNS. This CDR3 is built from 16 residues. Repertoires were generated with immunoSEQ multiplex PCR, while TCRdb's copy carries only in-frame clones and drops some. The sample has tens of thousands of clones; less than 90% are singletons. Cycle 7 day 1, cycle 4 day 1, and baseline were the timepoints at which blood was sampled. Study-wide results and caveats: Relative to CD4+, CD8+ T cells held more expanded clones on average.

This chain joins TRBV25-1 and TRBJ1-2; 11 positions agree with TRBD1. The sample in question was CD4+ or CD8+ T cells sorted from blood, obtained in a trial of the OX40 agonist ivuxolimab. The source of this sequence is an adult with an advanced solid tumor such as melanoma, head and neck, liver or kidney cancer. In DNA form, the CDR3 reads TGTGCCAGTTCCGGACAGGGGGCGTACTTATGGTATGGCTACACCTTC. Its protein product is CASSGQGAYLWYGYTF.